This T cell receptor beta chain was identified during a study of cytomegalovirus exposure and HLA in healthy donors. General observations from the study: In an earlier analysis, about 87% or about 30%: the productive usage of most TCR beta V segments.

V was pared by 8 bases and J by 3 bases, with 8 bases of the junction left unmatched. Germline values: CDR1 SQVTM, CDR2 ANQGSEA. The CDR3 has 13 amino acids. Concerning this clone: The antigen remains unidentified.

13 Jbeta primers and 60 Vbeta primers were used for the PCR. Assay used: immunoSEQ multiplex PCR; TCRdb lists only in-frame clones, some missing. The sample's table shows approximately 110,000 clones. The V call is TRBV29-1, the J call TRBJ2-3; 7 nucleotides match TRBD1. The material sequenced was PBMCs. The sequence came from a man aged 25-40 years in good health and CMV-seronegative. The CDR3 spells CSPITGETDTQYF. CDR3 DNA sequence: TGCAGCCCTATTACAGGGGAAACAGATACGCAGTATTTT.